This TCR beta chain was captured by sequencing in a study of blood T cells in healthy people across ages. The length of the CDR3 is 16 residues. Trimming cost V 1 base and J 7 bases, with 19 bases left between them. The germline V gene encodes CDR1 SGHNT and CDR2 YENEEA. It was with a sample-barcoded 5' primer and a J-beta primer mix that a second PCR of about 6 to 11 cycles was run. MiXCR, applied by TCRdb to the 5' RACE reads, yields one record per CDR3 protein. This sample has some 760,000 distinct CDR3 sequences, with about 25% found just once. Regarding the study as a whole: What prevented conclusive comparison of naive and antigen-experienced cells was that PBMCs were unsorted. Fewer expanded clones and more diversity marked long-lived versus aged donors.

This clonotype has just a few counts. Its antigen is unknown. The same data also went into a second study, on T cells of mothers and their children.

The sequence was obtained from a boy aged 10-17 years in good health. Sequencing input: blood. V gene TRBV11-3 combines with J gene TRBJ2-5; D tentatively reads TRBD1 or TRBD2 (7 bases each). The CDR3 reads CASSLGQGGPAGTQYF. Written as DNA, the CDR3 is TGTGCCAGCAGCTTAGGACAGGGAGGGCCCGCCGGGACCCAGTACTTC.